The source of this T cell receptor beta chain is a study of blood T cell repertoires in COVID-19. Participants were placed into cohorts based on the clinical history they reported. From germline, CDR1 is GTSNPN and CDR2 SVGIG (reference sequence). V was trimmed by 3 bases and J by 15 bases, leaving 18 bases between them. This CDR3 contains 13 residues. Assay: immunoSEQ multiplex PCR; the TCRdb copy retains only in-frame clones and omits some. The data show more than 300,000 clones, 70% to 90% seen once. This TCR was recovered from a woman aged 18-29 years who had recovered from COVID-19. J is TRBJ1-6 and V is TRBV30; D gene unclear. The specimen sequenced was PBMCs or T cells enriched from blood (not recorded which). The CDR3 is CAWRSGRSLHLHF. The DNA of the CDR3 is TGTGCCTGGAGAAGCGGTCGATCTTTACACCTCCACTTT.